The T cell receptor beta chain under discussion was sequenced for a study of T cells after yellow fever vaccination. About the research overall: SMART-Seq v4 Ultra Low Input handled preparation of low-cell-number fractions.

The sample holds many counts of this clonotype. Its antigen is undetermined. Overall study findings and caveats: Compared with primary, the secondary response was weaker and peaked at day 5, not 15. Booster sampling recovered most clones from primary vaccination (96% CD4, approximately 90% CD8). Contamination by abundant bulk-population clonotypes could be present in FACS-sorted repertoires.

Each CDR3 protein is one row after TCRdb ran MiXCR on the 5' RACE reads. The data show under 80,000 distinct CDR3 sequences, with approximately 7.4% seen just once and 35% to 40% held by the top ten. This CDR3 spans 16 amino acids. Losses at the gene ends were 4 bases for V and 0 bases for J; bases not matched to a gene: 1. In germline, CDR1 is SEHNR, CDR2 FQNEAQ (reference sequence). This material consisted of CD8+ T cells sorted from PBMCs, taken 15 days after the yellow fever booster vaccination. This receptor was identified in a young man who received the YFV17D yellow fever vaccine. This chain uses TRBV7-9 with TRBJ2-1; 12 positions match TRBD2. The CDR3 reads CASSSGLAGSYNEQFF. The CDR3 DNA follows: TGTGCCAGCAGCTCGGGACTAGCGGGCTCCTACAATGAGCAGTTCTTC.